Each of the 23 T cell receptor beta chains below was sequenced from the same sample in a study of radiotherapy plus CTLA-4 blockade in lung cancer. Method: immunoSEQ multiplex PCR; TCRdb's copy keeps in-frame clones and lacks some. The repertoire holds about 97,000 clones, with roughly 74% as singletons. Sequenced here: peripheral blood, sampled from a patient treated with radiotherapy plus ipilimumab. Receptors originate from a human donor with non-small cell lung cancer who had a partial response to radiotherapy plus ipilimumab. Some clones in this sample may be carry-over from other donors' samples.

The J gene is TRBJ2-3, the V gene TRBV9, with 8 bases lining up with TRBD2. This CDR3 spans 16 amino acids. Germline loops: CDR1 SGDLS, CDR2 YYNGEE. Trimming at V came to 4 bases and at J to 0 bases, leaving 7 bases not matched to a gene. In DNA, the CDR3 is TGTGCCAGCAGCCTCTTAGCGGGGTGGAGCACAGATACGCAGTATTTT. It encodes CASSLLAGWSTDTQYF.

V usage is TRBV2 and J usage is TRBJ2-7; 9 bases map to TRBD1. Germline values: CDR1 SNHLY, CDR2 FYNNEI. CDR3 length equals 14 residues. V dropped 1 base and J dropped 6; count of bases not matched to a gene: 4. The CDR3 here is CASSEGGQGSEQYF. The DNA of the CDR3 is TGTGCCAGCAGTGAAGGGGGACAGGGTTCCGAGCAGTACTTC.

The rearrangement joins TRBV7-9 to TRBJ2-7; 9 bases are shared with TRBD1. Unmatched junction bases numbered 8, after V lost 11 bases and J lost 6 bases. Germline V gene lookup returns CDR1 SEHNR and CDR2 FQNEAQ (reference sequence). CDR3 size: 12 residues. DNA of the CDR3: TGTGCCTCGGGGACAGGGAGGACCGAGCAGTACTTC. Encoded protein: CASGTGRTEQYF.

The rearrangement joins TRBV5-1 to TRBJ1-6, with D perhaps matching TRBD1 (6 bases). V was pared by 5 bases and J by 10 bases, with 19 bases between. Germline CDR1 reads SGHRS; CDR2 reads YFSETQ. The CDR3 contains 15 residues. For the CDR3, the DNA is TGCGCCAGCAGAATCACAGGGTTAGATCGATCACCCCTCCACTTT. Its translation is CASRITGLDRSPLHF.

This chain links TRBV6-4 with TRBJ2-5; TRBD2 matches at 11 bases. Judging by the DNA end, TRBJ2-7 fits better; the J call may be wrong. Germline CDR1 MRHNA, CDR2 SNTAGT. There are 14 residues in the CDR3. Here the CDR3 reads CASNLAGGPDEQYF. The CDR3 region has the DNA TGTGCCAGCAATTTAGCGGGAGGGCCGGACGAGCAGTACTTC.

The V and J genes are TRBV19 and TRBJ2-7; 7 bases align to TRBD2. Trimming at V came to 3 bases and at J to 3 bases, leaving 8 bases not matched to a gene. The CDR3 runs 15 residues. Per the germline V gene, CDR1 is LNHDA and CDR2 is SQIVND (reference sequence). The CDR3 loop reads CASSIEGLADYEQYF. As DNA, the CDR3 is TGTGCCAGTAGTATTGAGGGTCTAGCGGACTACGAGCAGTACTTC.

In this sample, this clone turned up once. V and J are TRBV11-2 and TRBJ1-1; D might be TRBD1 (6 bases). There are 11 residues in the CDR3. The germline V gene encodes CDR1 SGHAT and CDR2 FQNNGV. The V gene lost 6 bases and the J gene lost 11 bases, with 13 bases spanning the gap. The CDR3 reads CASRTDRLAFF. In DNA form, the CDR3 reads TGTGCCAGCAGGACCGACAGGTTGGCTTTCTTT.

The chain couples TRBV2 to TRBJ2-7; perhaps TRBD2 as D (6 bases). V dropped 7 bases and J dropped 9 bases, with 19 bases sitting between them. The length of the CDR3 is 13 residues. CDR1 and CDR2 (germline): SNHLY, FYNNEI. CDR3 in DNA: TGTGCCAGCAAGGGCGGGGCAGGGTCCGCGCAGTACTTC. It yields the protein CASKGGAGSAQYF.

The genes are TRBV2 and TRBJ1-6; D is uncertain. This CDR3 comprises 14 residues. V was pared by 6 bases and J by 3 bases, with 9 bases between. Germline lookup yields CDR1 SNHLY and CDR2 FYNNEI. The CDR3 spells CASRNRDYNSPLHF. DNA for the CDR3: TGTGCCAGCAGGAACCGGGACTATAATTCACCCCTCCACTTT.

The rearrangement joins TRBV15 to TRBJ2-1; tentatively, D is TRBD1 (5 bases). This CDR3 has 15 residues. CDR1 and CDR2 (germline): LNHNV, YYDKDF (reference sequence). V gave up 1 base and J gave up 1 base, with 8 bases separating them. The CDR3 spells CATSRGRTSYNEQFF. In DNA form, the CDR3 reads TGTGCCACCAGCAGAGGCAGGACATCCTACAATGAGCAGTTCTTC.

The V gene is TRBV5-1, the J gene TRBJ2-5, with 8 bases identical to TRBD2. V was clipped by 1 base and J by 1 base; unmatched bases: 6. The germline gives CDR1 SGHRS, CDR2 YFSETQ. The CDR3 consists of 16 residues. CDR3 in DNA: TGCGCCAGCAGCTTGCTGGGACTAGGGGCCCAAGAGACCCAGTACTTC. It is translated as CASSLLGLGAQETQYF.

J is TRBJ2-5 and V is TRBV5-1; weak D call: TRBD2 (7 bases). V was shortened by 2 bases and J by 5 bases, with 19 bases between the two germline ends. This CDR3 has 16 residues. CDR1 is SGHRS, CDR2 YFSETQ, per germline. The CDR3 DNA follows: TGCGCCAGCAGCTTCGGGGGGCGAACTGAGTGGGAGACCCAGTACTTC. It yields the protein CASSFGGRTEWETQYF.

In its sample, this clone was seen many times. The CDR3 reads CAISDLNRQGSSGANVLTF. The DNA of the CDR3 is TGTGCCATCAGTGACCTAAACCGACAAGGCTCCTCTGGGGCCAACGTCCTGACTTTC. V and J are TRBV10-3 and TRBJ2-6; D is ambiguous. The V end was cut by 3 bases, the J end by 0 bases, with 18 bases between. CDR3 length equals 19 residues. Germline CDR1 and CDR2: ENHRY and SYGVKD.

The chain is built from TRBV6-1 and TRBJ1-5; unclear D gene. V dropped 1 base and J dropped 3 bases, with 10 bases sitting between them. Germline CDR1 and CDR2: MNHNS and SASEGT. The CDR3 consists of 15 residues. The DNA for the CDR3 is TGTGCCAGCAGTGAAGTACTGATAACCAATCAGCCCCAGCATTTT. Its translation: CASSEVLITNQPQHF.

The chain employs TRBV2 and TRBJ1-5; D is possibly TRBD1 (5 bases). V gave up 0 bases and J gave up 2 bases, with 8 bases separating them. Looked up from germline, CDR1 is SNHLY and CDR2 is FYNNEI. This CDR3 contains 15 residues. In DNA form, the CDR3 reads TGTGCCAGCAGTGAAGCGCGGGGGGGCAATCAGCCCCAGCATTTT. Protein: CASSEARGGNQPQHF. Combining the CDR3 with reference TRBV2 and TRBJ1-5 gives the whole variable domain EPEVTQTPSHQVTQMGQEVILRCVPISNHLYFYWYRQILGQKVEFLVSFYNNEISEKSEIFDDQFSVERPDGSNFTLKIRSTKLEDSAMYFCASSEARGGNQPQHFGDGTRLSIL.

This chain links TRBV6-1 with TRBJ1-6; D is perhaps TRBD1 (5 bases). Trimming left V 6 bases short and J 7 bases short, with 13 bases between. CDR3 length: 14 residues. Germline V gene data show CDR1 as MNHNS and CDR2 as SASEGT. CDR3 bases: TGTGCCAGCAGCTGGGAGGGACTCAATTCACCCCTCCACTTT. Encoded protein: CASSWEGLNSPLHF.

The rearrangement uses TRBV11-2 and TRBJ2-1, with 10 bases identical to TRBD2. The trim removed 4 bases at V and 4 bases at J, leaving 4 bases unmatched. CDR3 length equals 15 residues. Per germline, CDR1 SGHAT and CDR2 FQNNGV. The CDR3 sequence: CASSSGLASYNEQFF. For the CDR3, the DNA is TGTGCCAGCAGCTCGGGACTAGCGAGTTACAATGAGCAGTTCTTC.

The chain links TRBV7-9 to TRBJ2-1; D is unclear. V was shortened by 3 bases and J by 11 bases, with 11 bases between the two germline ends. The CDR3 sequence is 12 residues long. Per the germline V gene, CDR1 is SEHNR and CDR2 is FQNEAQ (reference sequence). CDR3 sequence (DNA): TGTGCCAGCAGCTTGGAGACCAGTAAGCAGTTCTTC. This sequence encodes CASSLETSKQFF. Looking up the rest from reference TRBV7-9 and TRBJ2-1 gives the full variable domain: DTGVSQNPRHKITKRGQNVTFRCDPISEHNRLYWYRQTLGQGPEFLTYFQNEAQLEKSRLLSDRFSAERPKGSFSTLEIQRTEQGDSAMYLCASSLETSKQFFGPGTRLTVL.

Here the CDR3 DNA reads TGTGCCAGTAGTCTCTCGGGACAGACTGGGGATGAAAAACTGTTTTTT. This gives the protein CASSLSGQTGDEKLFF. The V and J genes are TRBV19 and TRBJ1-4; 7 bases map to TRBD1. The germline CDR1 and CDR2 sequences are LNHDA and SQIVND (reference sequence). The CDR3 is 16 amino acids. V trimming: 5 bases; J trimming: 6 bases; junction bases outside the gene matches: 12.

Turning to this clone: At one of its ends the junction is not consistent with the germline gene, which may arise from a read error. The chain couples TRBV5-1 to TRBJ2-2, with TRBD2 matching 9 bases. CDR1 is SGHRS and CDR2 is YFSETQ in the germline V gene. The CDR3 runs 17 residues. CDR3 loop: CTSSGGSGRRGTGELFF. The CDR3, as DNA: TGCACCAGCTCCGGGGGCAGCGGGAGGCGGGGCACCGGGGAGCTGTTTTTT.

This rearrangement joins TRBV5-8 to TRBJ2-1; the match to TRBD2 covers 13 bases. The ends lost 4 bases at V and 1 base at J; junction bases unmatched: 8. Germline V gene data show CDR1 as SGHTS and CDR2 as YDEGEE. The CDR3 is 18 amino acids. CDR3 bases: TGTGCCAGCAGCCCTACTAGCGGGGGGGCCGGATCCTACAATGAGCAGTTCTTC. Residues: CASSPTSGGAGSYNEQFF.

The chain joins TRBV28 to TRBJ2-7; 8 positions match TRBD1. Germline V CDR1 and CDR2: MDHEN, SYDVKM. V shed 5 bases, J shed 2 bases, and the junction held 8 bases outside the gene matches. This CDR3 has 15 residues. CDR3 in DNA: TGTGCCAGCAGTCGAGGGGGACAGGCAACCTACGAGCAGTACTTC. Amino acids: CASSRGGQATYEQYF. The entire variable domain, with the rest obtained from reference TRBV28 and TRBJ2-7, is as follows: DVKVTQSSRYLVKRTGEKVFLECVQDMDHENMFWYRQDPGLGLRLIYFSYDVKMKEKGDIPEGYSVSREKKERFSLILESASTNQTSMYLCASSRGGQATYEQYFGPGTRLTVT.

The rearrangement joins TRBV6-5 to TRBJ2-7; 9 bases match TRBD1. The CDR3 length is 14 residues. After removal of 4 bases from V and 0 bases from J, the junction contained 1 base not matched to a gene. Germline CDR1 is MNHEY and CDR2 is SVGAGI. CDR3 nucleotide sequence: TGTGCCAGCAGTTTGGGACAGGGCTCCTACGAGCAGTACTTC. Its protein product is CASSLGQGSYEQYF.